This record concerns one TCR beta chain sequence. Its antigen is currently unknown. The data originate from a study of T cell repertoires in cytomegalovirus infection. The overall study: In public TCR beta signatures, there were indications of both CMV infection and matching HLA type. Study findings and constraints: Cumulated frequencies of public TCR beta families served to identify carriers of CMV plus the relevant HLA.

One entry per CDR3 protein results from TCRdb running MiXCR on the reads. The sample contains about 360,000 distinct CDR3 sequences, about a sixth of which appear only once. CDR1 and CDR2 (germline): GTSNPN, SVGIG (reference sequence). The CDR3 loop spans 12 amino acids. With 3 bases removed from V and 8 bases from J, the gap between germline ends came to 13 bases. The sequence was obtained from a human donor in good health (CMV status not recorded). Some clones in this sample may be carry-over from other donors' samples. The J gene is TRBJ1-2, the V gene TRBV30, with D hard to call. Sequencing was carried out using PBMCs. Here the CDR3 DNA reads TGTGCCTGGAGCGGTCCGCTGTTAGGCTACACCTTC. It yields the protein CAWSGPLLGYTF.